The sequence of this T cell receptor (beta chain) was determined in a study of shared clonotypes between healthy human individuals. Study in general: The study drew on two women and three men aged 18 to 49 as donors. CD8 memory received one plate per donor, CD8 naive two, CD4 memory three and CD4 naive three.

Germline loops: CDR1 SGHRS, CDR2 YFSETQ. This CDR3 is built from 14 residues. Trimming left V 3 bases short and J 3 bases short, with 10 bases between. Study-level findings and limits: When compared with the clonotypes that were shared by all four sorted-subset donors, the non-shared clonotypes turned out to have lower generation probabilities. About 5% of naive CD4 clonotypes were common to a handful of donors.

The naive CD8 fraction comprised CD45RO-negative cells positively selected for CCR7 and excluded terminally differentiated effector memory CD45RA+ cells. Data came from immunoSEQ multiplex PCR; TCRdb stores just in-frame clones and leaves some out. The table lists some 580,000 clones, 95% to 98% of them singletons, with 0.3% in the top ten. A remark on this clone: Its antigen is not identified.

The sample comprised naive CD8+ T cells sorted from blood. The gene calls are TRBV5-1 and TRBJ2-1, with a weak D call TRBD2 (5 bases). The receptor was derived from a man aged 30 to 39 in good health. The CDR3 loop is CASSSGSNYNEQFF. The CDR3 region has the DNA TGCGCCAGCAGCTCGGGATCAAACTACAATGAGCAGTTCTTC.